This is a list of T cell receptor beta chains from one sample in a study of T cells in tumors after PD-1 blockade. The repertoire was sequenced with immunoSEQ multiplex PCR; TCRdb's copy has only in-frame clones and lacks some. The sample carries about 7,700 clones, approximately 71% recorded once. Sequences were derived from tumor tissue, sampled after anti-PD-1 treatment. The receptors were gathered from a human donor with basal cell carcinoma. CDR3s leave out the opening cysteine and the closing phenylalanine or tryptophan. The order of the fields is V gene, J gene, CDR3 protein.

V: TRBV15; J: TRBJ1-5; CDR3: ATSRGPDQPQH
V: TRBV3-1/TRBV3-2; J: TRBJ1-2; CDR3: ASSLAEGANYGYT
V: TRBV7-9; J: TRBJ2-1; CDR3: ASSTGTGVGNEQF
V: TRBV11-3; J: TRBJ2-2; CDR3: ASSLVGNTGELF
V: TRBV7-7; J: TRBJ2-7; CDR3: ASSLEEGESYEQY
V: TRBV5-4; J: TRBJ2-5; CDR3: ASSFELAGGETQY
V: TRBV12-3/TRBV12-4; J: TRBJ1-1; CDR3: ASSTGVGPEAF
V: TRBV20-1; J: TRBJ2-7; CDR3: SASTGGGLLYEQY
V: TRBV27; J: TRBJ1-6; CDR3: ASSLKGTPRWNSPLH
V: TRBV5-1; J: TRBJ2-5; CDR3: ASMPKPQETQY
V: TRBV7-2; J: TRBJ2-5; CDR3: ASSVRVLQETQY
V: TRBV14; J: TRBJ1-1; CDR3: ASSQVGGHTEAF
V: TRBV7-3; J: TRBJ2-3; CDR3: ASSIDSGGTDTQY
V: TRBV6-5; J: TRBJ2-2; CDR3: ATHTGLNTGELF
V: TRBV7-6; J: TRBJ2-7; CDR3: ASSLRAPYEQY
V: TRBV4-1; J: TRBJ2-7; CDR3: ASSQGLENEQY
V: TRBV4-1; J: TRBJ1-2; CDR3: ASSQETAVYGYT
V: TRBV6-1; J: TRBJ1-3; CDR3: ASSAFRQGVTSGNTIY
V: TRBV5-6; J: TRBJ2-3; CDR3: ASSPLAGGTDTQY
V: TRBV29-1; J: TRBJ2-7; CDR3: SVTLGDRGSYEQY
V: TRBV7-2; J: TRBJ2-7; CDR3: ASSWGLEQY
V: TRBV5-6; J: TRBJ2-3; CDR3: ASSFFSTYTDTQY
V: TRBV9; J: TRBJ2-1; CDR3: ASSAVLDRGQDEQF
V: TRBV7-9; J: TRBJ2-7; CDR3: ASSSRTGGDYEQY
V: TRBV10-1; J: TRBJ2-3; CDR3: ASSESFQQGGDTQY
V: TRBV6-5; J: TRBJ1-2; CDR3: ASSLQARYGYT
V: TRBV19; J: TRBJ2-2; CDR3: ASSTDGNTGELF
V: TRBV7-9; J: TRBJ2-1; CDR3: ASSRDFNEQF
V: TRBV25-1; J: TRBJ1-4; CDR3: ASSETEGSGEKLF
V: TRBV21-1; J: TRBJ1-1; CDR3: ASSNQLLRRGGYTEAF
V: TRBV7-3; J: TRBJ2-5; CDR3: ASSLGGAGRSETQY
V: TRBV6-5; J: TRBJ2-1; CDR3: ASSPDTSSYNEQF
V: TRBV5-1; J: TRBJ2-5; CDR3: ASGDGPQVRTQY
V: TRBV11-3; J: TRBJ2-2; CDR3: ASSLDPWTLENTGELF
V: TRBV30; J: TRBJ2-5; CDR3: AWSVAGPETQY
V: TRBV6-5; J: TRBJ2-2; CDR3: ASSLPGTSNTGELF
V: TRBV10-3; J: TRBJ2-1; CDR3: AISESGGAQF
V: TRBV28; J: TRBJ2-7; CDR3: ASSLGLAGDPGNYEQY
V: TRBV25-1; J: TRBJ1-4; CDR3: ASSARNEKLF
V: TRBV29-1; J: TRBJ2-3; CDR3: SVGGFGATTQY
V: TRBV30; J: TRBJ2-2; CDR3: AWRTYYTGELF
V: TRBV6-5; J: TRBJ2-3; CDR3: ASRLAGGGTDTQY
V: TRBV7-9; J: TRBJ2-1; CDR3: ASSSGQGGVNEQF
V: TRBV30; J: TRBJ2-7; CDR3: ALYTGVEQY
V: TRBV7-2; J: TRBJ1-1; CDR3: ASSLARSGAEAF
V: TRBV7-9; J: TRBJ1-2; CDR3: ANGLLDHYT
V: TRBV19; J: TRBJ2-3; CDR3: ASSIGPGDTQY